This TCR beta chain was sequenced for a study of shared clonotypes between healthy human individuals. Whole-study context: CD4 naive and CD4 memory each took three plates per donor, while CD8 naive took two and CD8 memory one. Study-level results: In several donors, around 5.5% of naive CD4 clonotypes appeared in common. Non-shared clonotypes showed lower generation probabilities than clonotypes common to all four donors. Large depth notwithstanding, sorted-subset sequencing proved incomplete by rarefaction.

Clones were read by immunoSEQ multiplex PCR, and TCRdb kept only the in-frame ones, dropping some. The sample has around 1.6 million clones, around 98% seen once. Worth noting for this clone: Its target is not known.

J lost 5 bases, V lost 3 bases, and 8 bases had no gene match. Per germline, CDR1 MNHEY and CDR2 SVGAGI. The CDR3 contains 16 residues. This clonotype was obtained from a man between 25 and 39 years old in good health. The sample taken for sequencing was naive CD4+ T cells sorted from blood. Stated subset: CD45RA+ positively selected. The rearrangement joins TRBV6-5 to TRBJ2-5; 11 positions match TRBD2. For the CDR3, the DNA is TGTGCCAGCAGTTATATTAGCGGGAGGGCCGGTGAGACCCAGTACTTC. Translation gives CASSYISGRAGETQYF.